The clone carrying this T cell receptor (beta chain) occurred a few times. Its antigen is not known. This may be a read error: a much more frequent sequence differs by one nucleotide. This record belongs to a study of T cells in Graves' hyperthyroidism and ophthalmopathy. Overall study findings and caveats: Blood shared most expanded thyroid clonotypes above 0.001.

The CDR3 loop spans 14 amino acids. Trimming stripped 5 bases from V and 4 bases from J, with 14 bases between. Germline V gene sequence: CDR1 SNHLY, CDR2 FYNNEI. TCR beta CDR3 sequences were amplified from RNA transcripts. Primed by the HTBI set, a first-round RT-PCR was run on the TCR CDR3. TCRdb re-analysed the multiplex PCR reads in MiXCR, keeping a single row per CDR3 protein. The repertoire holds 600,000 to 750,000 distinct CDR3 sequences, with roughly 17% as singletons. The study excluded patients with uncontrolled infection, other autoimmune disease, pregnancy or lactation. This receptor was obtained from a man aged 45-65 years with Graves' hyperthyroidism. Specimen: blood. V and J are TRBV2 and TRBJ2-5; D call uncertain. CDR3 amino acids: CASSPHEPLETQYF. DNA for the CDR3: TGTGCCAGCAGTCCACATGAGCCCTTAGAGACCCAGTACTTC.